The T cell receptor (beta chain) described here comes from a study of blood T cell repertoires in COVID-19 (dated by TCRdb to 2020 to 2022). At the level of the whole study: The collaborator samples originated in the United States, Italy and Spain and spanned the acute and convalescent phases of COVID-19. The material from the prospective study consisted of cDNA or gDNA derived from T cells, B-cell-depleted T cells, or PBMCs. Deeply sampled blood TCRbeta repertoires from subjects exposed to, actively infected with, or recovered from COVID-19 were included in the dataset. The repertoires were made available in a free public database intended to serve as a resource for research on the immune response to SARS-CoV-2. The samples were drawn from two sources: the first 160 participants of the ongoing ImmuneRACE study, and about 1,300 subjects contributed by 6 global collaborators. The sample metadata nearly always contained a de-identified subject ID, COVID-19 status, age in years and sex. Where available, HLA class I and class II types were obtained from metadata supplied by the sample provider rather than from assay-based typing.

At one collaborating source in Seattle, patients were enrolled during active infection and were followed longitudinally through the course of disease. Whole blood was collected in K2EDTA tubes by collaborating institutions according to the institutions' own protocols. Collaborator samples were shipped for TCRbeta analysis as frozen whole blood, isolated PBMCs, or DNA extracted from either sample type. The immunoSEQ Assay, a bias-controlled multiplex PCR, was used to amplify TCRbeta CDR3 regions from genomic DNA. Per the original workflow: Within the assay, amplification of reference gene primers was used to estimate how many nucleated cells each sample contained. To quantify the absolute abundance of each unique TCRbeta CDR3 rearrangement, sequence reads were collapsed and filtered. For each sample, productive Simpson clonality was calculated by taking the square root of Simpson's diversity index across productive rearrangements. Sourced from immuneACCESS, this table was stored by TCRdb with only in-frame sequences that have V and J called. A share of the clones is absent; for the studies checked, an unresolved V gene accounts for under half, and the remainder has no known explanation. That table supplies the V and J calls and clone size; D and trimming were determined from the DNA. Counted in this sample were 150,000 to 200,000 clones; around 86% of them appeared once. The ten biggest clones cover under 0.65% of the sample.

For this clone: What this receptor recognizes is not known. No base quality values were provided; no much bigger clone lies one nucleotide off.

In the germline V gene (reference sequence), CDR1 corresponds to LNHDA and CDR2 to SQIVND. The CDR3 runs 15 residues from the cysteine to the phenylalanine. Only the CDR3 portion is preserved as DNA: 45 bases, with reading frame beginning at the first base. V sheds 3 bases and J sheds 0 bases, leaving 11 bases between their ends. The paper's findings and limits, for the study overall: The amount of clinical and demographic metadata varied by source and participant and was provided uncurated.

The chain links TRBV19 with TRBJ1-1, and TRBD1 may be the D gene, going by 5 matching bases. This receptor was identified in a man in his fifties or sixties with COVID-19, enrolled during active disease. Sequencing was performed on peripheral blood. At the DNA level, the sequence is TGTGCCAGTAGTATTGGACAAATCATGAACACTGAAGCTTTCTTT. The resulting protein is CASSIGQIMNTEAFF.